This T cell receptor (beta chain) is drawn from a study of a mutant IDH1 vaccine in newly diagnosed glioma. Study as a whole: Males made up 62.5% and females about 38% of treated patients, whose mean age was around 40 years. Patients had received radiotherapy, temozolomide, or both previously, most receiving both.

V lost 1 base and J lost 8, with 25 bases in between. Germline-derived CDR1 and CDR2 are SGHRS and YFSETQ. There are 18 residues in the CDR3. Specified time point: baseline, week 1 (first vaccination visit). Treatment given: pre-vaccination baseline after standard-of-care therapy. Each astrocytoma in the donors was new, WHO grade 3 or 4, IDH1-mutant and ATRX-lost. Some clones are missing from TCRdb's copy, which holds only in-frame ones; the method was immunoSEQ multiplex PCR. Of tens of thousands of clones listed, 82% are singletons. This chain links TRBV5-1 with TRBJ2-1; D may match TRBD1 or TRBD2 (5 bases each). The sequenced sample was PBMCs, obtained from a glioma patient treated with radiotherapy, temozolomide or both. The clonotype originates from a man in his forties with glioma. Some clones in this sample may be carry-over from other donors' samples. CDR3 amino acids: CASSLRSRGAWSIDEQFF. In DNA, the CDR3 is TGCGCCAGCAGCTTGAGGTCTCGAGGGGCTTGGTCGATTGATGAGCAGTTCTTC. Together with reference TRBV5-1 and TRBJ2-1, the CDR3 gives the full variable domain: KAGVTQTPRYLIKTRGQQVTLSCSPISGHRSVSWYQQTPGQGLQFLFEYFSETQRNKGNFPGRFSGRQFSNSRSEMNVSTLELGDSALYLCASSLRSRGAWSIDEQFFGPGTRLTVL.